This note documents a single T cell receptor (beta chain) sequence. The CDR3 consists of 15 residues. The germline V gene encodes CDR1 MDHEN and CDR2 SYDVKM. V lost 5 bases and J lost 4, with 12 bases in between. This entry comes from a study of blood T cell repertoires in COVID-19. Overall study: Samples of COVID-19 (acute and convalescent) were obtained from the United States, Italy and Spain.

As handled by the study authors: For nucleated cells, counts were estimated from reference gene primer amplification. Sequencing was performed with immunoSEQ multiplex PCR; in TCRdb, only in-frame clones are kept and a portion is missing. Clone size and V and J calls were adopted from that table, with D and trimming inferred from the DNA. The sample consists of about 260,000 clones, just under 85% of them appearing once. The chain combines TRBV28 with TRBJ2-6, with D possibly matching TRBD1 (5 bases). The clonotype originates from a woman over 75 with acute or convalescent COVID-19. The source material was peripheral blood. Written as DNA, the CDR3 is TGTGCCAGCAGTAATCAGGGTTCGGGGGCCAACGTCCTGACTTTC. It codes for CASSNQGSGANVLTF.